One sample yielded the 8 T cell receptor beta chains listed below, sequenced in a study of cutaneous CD30+ T cell lymphoproliferative disorder and hepatitis E. Here immunoSEQ multiplex PCR was the method, and the copy in TCRdb shows in-frame clones only, minus some. The repertoire holds thousands of clones, with just under 75% as singletons. The sequenced sample was blood. The receptor source for this set is a human donor with a cutaneous T cell lymphoproliferative disorder associated with hepatitis E virus.

As for this clone: One end of the junction does not line up with germline, which may come from a read error. Additional DNA sequences in this sample encode the identical CDR3. The chain combines TRBV4-3 with TRBJ2-6; D may be TRBD1 (5 bases). Germline V gives CDR1 LGHNA, CDR2 YSLEER. The CDR3 is made up of 16 amino acids. CDR3 in amino acids: CASSQVFSSGANVLTF. In DNA, the CDR3 is TGCGCCAGCAGCCAAGTATTCAGCTCTGGGGCCAACGTCCTGACTTTT.

The chain is built from TRBV29-1 and TRBJ2-7; 7 bases are a match to TRBD1. Germline V gives CDR1 SQVTM, CDR2 ANQGSEA. CDR3 size: 14 residues. The V gene end was trimmed by 3 bases and the J gene end by 2 bases; junction bases not matched to a gene: 7. As DNA, the CDR3 is TGCAGCGTTGAGTTATCTCAGGGGGCCTACGAGCAGTACTTC. It specifies CSVELSQGAYEQYF.

The CDR3 protein is CASSSDRGWPYEQYF. The DNA for the CDR3 is TGTGCCAGCAGCTCGGACAGGGGGTGGCCCTACGAGCAGTACTTC. V usage is TRBV28 and J usage is TRBJ2-7; 10 bases are a match to TRBD1. The V gene's germline CDR1 is MDHEN and CDR2 SYDVKM. The CDR3 runs to 15 residues. V lost 6 bases to trimming and J lost 2 bases; unmatched junction nucleotides: 7.

The chain couples TRBV6-5 to TRBJ1-2; a possible D gene is TRBD1 (5 bases). Germline V gene sequence: CDR1 MNHEY, CDR2 SVGAGI. The CDR3 has 15 amino acids. V shed 2 bases and J shed 0 bases, with 10 bases lying between them. The CDR3 protein is CASSYGGGANYGYTF. The CDR3 nucleotides read TGTGCCAGCAGTTACGGGGGAGGAGCTAACTATGGCTACACCTTC.

The CDR3 protein is CASSGPRGGEQYF. CDR3 DNA sequence: TGTGCCAGCAGTGGACCCCGCGGCGGCGAGCAGTACTTC. This chain links TRBV2 with TRBJ2-7; D remains ambiguous. Trimming removed 4 bases at V and 6 bases at J, with 13 bases between. The CDR3 runs 13 residues. Germline CDR1 SNHLY, CDR2 FYNNEI.

Worth noting for this clone: Germline is not matched at one junction end, which may reflect a read error. The rearrangement joins TRBV4-2 to TRBJ2-7; 7 bases fit TRBD1. This CDR3 comprises 15 residues. Germline V gene sequence: CDR1 LGHNA, CDR2 YNFKEQ. For the CDR3, the DNA is TGTGCCAGCAGCCAAGTCCAGGGGGAGTTCTACGAGCGGTACTTC. Its protein is CASSQVQGEFYERYF.

The V gene is TRBV27, the J gene TRBJ2-2, with 12 positions matching TRBD1. CDR1 and CDR2 (germline): MNHEY, SMNVEV (reference sequence). The V segment lost 0 bases and the J segment 5 bases; nucleotides outside the gene matches: 4. The CDR3 is made up of 17 amino acids. CDR3 sequence: CASSLSGTGGETGELFF. Here the CDR3 DNA reads TGTGCCAGCAGTTTATCGGGGACAGGGGGCGAAACCGGGGAGCTGTTTTTT.

This rearrangement joins TRBV6-1 to TRBJ2-3; 12 bases fit TRBD2. V shed 8 bases, J shed 6 bases, and the junction held 9 bases outside the gene matches. CDR1 is MNHNS and CDR2 is SASEGT in the germline V gene. This CDR3 spans 15 amino acids. The CDR3, as DNA: TGTGCCAGCCAGACTAGCGGGGGCCCCACGGATACGCAGTATTTT. It translates to CASQTSGGPTDTQYF.